The rows below give T cell receptor beta chains drawn from one sample of a study of T cells after yellow fever vaccination. TCRdb independently ran MiXCR on the 5' RACE reads; one entry per CDR3 protein. The sample shows approximately 250,000 distinct CDR3 sequences, roughly 5.6% of them seen only once. Sequenced here: CD4+ T cells sorted from PBMCs, sampled on the day of the yellow fever booster vaccination. The receptors derive from a man younger than 35 who received the YFV17D yellow fever vaccine. The CDR3 runs from the conserved cysteine through the conserved F or W. Fields, in order: clone size, J gene, D gene, V gene, CDR3 DNA, CDR3 protein. D genes are given only for firm matches. Clone size appears in some rows only: once, few, many, or a class for an expanded clone.

many,TRBJ1-1,NA,TRBV4-2,TGTGCCAGCAGCCTTACCAGGGATGGCACTGAAGCTTTCTTT,CASSLTRDGTEAFF
many,TRBJ1-1,TRBD1,TRBV6-5,TGTGCCAGCAGTTACACCGGACAGGGGAACACTGAAGCTTTCTTT,CASSYTGQGNTEAFF
few,TRBJ2-6,TRBD1,TRBV24-1,TGTGCCACCAGCCCCGGGACAGGGTCTGGGGCCAACGTCCTGACTTTC,CATSPGTGSGANVLTF
few,TRBJ2-1,NA,TRBV7-9,TGTGCCAGCAGCTTAGAATACAGTCTCGTTTTCTTC,CASSLEYSLVFF
few,TRBJ2-2,NA,TRBV7-9,TGTGCCACCCCTTACCGGCCCGGGGAGCTGTTTTTT,CATPYRPGELFF
few,TRBJ2-2,TRBD1,TRBV24-1,TGTGCCACCAGTGATGCCCCAGGGGGCGCGTCCCCCGGGGAGCTGTTTTTT,CATSDAPGGASPGELFF
medium-sized,TRBJ2-3,TRBD1,TRBV7-2,TGTGCCAGCAGCCCGGACAGGAACACAGATACGCAGTATTTT,CASSPDRNTDTQYF
few,TRBJ2-3,TRBD2,TRBV7-2,TGTGCCAGTTCACCAGCGGGGGGGCCTGGAGATACGCAGTATTTT,CASSPAGGPGDTQYF
few,TRBJ1-1,NA,TRBV20-1,TGCAGTGCTAGCCAGCCGAACACTGAAGCTTTCTTT,CSASQPNTEAFF
many,TRBJ1-5,NA,TRBV7-2,TGTGCCAGCAGCCCGGACACTTATAGCAATCAGCCCCAGCATTTT,CASSPDTYSNQPQHF
many,TRBJ2-5,NA,TRBV20-1,TGCAGTGCTAGAGTCGGATCCCGGGGGTTCGGGTACTTC,CSARVGSRGFGYF
NA,TRBJ1-3,NA,TRBV20-1,TGCAGTGCTGTGAGGATCTCTGGAAACACCATATATTTT,CSAVRISGNTIYF
many,TRBJ2-2,TRBD2,TRBV5-1,TGCGCCAGCAGCACATTAGCGGGGGAGACCGGGGAGCTGTTTTTT,CASSTLAGETGELFF
NA,TRBJ1-5,TRBD1,TRBV6-6,TGTGCCAGCTATGGGACAGTTTATAGCAATCAGCCCCAGCATTTT,CASYGTVYSNQPQHF
many,TRBJ1-2,NA,TRBV15,TGTGCCACCAGCAGGGGGTATGGCTACACCTTC,CATSRGYGYTF
NA,TRBJ2-5,TRBD2,TRBV7-2,TGTGCCAGCAGCCCCTTGGGGCTAGCGGGCCGAGAGACCCAGTACTTC,CASSPLGLAGRETQYF
many,TRBJ1-1,NA,TRBV5-1,TGCGCCAGCAGCTCCCAGGGGCCGAACACTGAAGCTTTCTTT,CASSSQGPNTEAFF
many,TRBJ1-1,TRBD1,TRBV10-3,TGTGCCATCAGGGGGACAGGGGTCACTGAAGCTTTCTTT,CAIRGTGVTEAFF
few,TRBJ1-1,NA,TRBV5-1,TGCGCCAGCAGCCCAACAGGGTTCGGCACTGAAGCTTTCTTT,CASSPTGFGTEAFF
NA,TRBJ2-5,NA,TRBV5-1,TGCGCCAGCAGCTCATTGGCCCCGGAGACCCAGTACTTC,CASSSLAPETQYF
many,TRBJ1-1,NA,TRBV7-6,TGTGCCAGCAGCTTATTCGAGACGAGGAACACTGAAGCTTTCTTT,CASSLFETRNTEAFF
NA,TRBJ1-5,NA,TRBV6-2/TRBV6-3,TGTGCCAGCAGTTCGAGGGCACAGCCCCAGCATTTT,CASSSRAQPQHF
NA,TRBJ2-3,NA,TRBV20-1,TGCAGTGCTATCGATTTCCGAGAGCAAGGGGGCACAGATACGCAGTATTTT,CSAIDFREQGGTDTQYF
NA,TRBJ1-1,TRBD1,TRBV29-1,TGCAGCGTTGGAGACAGGGGTGGCACTGAAGCTTTCTTT,CSVGDRGGTEAFF
few,TRBJ1-4,NA,TRBV4-3,TGCGCCAGCAGCCAAGGGGTCAGTTTTTTAGAAAAACTGTTTTTT,CASSQGVSFLEKLFF